The TCR beta chain under discussion was sequenced for a study of T cell repertoires in cytomegalovirus infection. TCRdb re-derived calls from the reads in MiXCR, one entry per CDR3 protein. This sample has roughly 920,000 distinct CDR3 sequences, with about a third found just once. Germline CDR1 is SGHAT and CDR2 is FQDESV (reference sequence). Trimming took off 5 bases at V and 2 bases at J, with 16 bases between the two ends. The CDR3 length is 16 residues. Details on this clonotype: Its antigen remains unknown.

Sequences were derived from cultured CD8+ T cells from PBMCs, sampled from culture after CMV antigen stimulation. The V call is TRBV11-1, the J call TRBJ2-1; D is possibly TRBD1 (5 bases). The receptor comes from a human donor in good health (CMV status not recorded). Some clones in this sample may be carry-over from other donors' samples. The CDR3 sequence: CASSPRRVSPYNEQFF. CDR3 in DNA: TGTGCCAGCAGCCCCCGCAGGGTATCCCCCTACAATGAGCAGTTCTTC. The full variable domain, its missing parts supplied by reference TRBV11-1 and TRBJ2-1, is EAEVAQSPRYKITEKSQAVAFWCDPISGHATLYWYRQILGQGPELLVQFQDESVVDDSQLPKDRFSAERLKGVDSTLKIQPAELGDSAMYLCASSPRRVSPYNEQFFGPGTRLTVL.